These 28 T cell receptor beta chains were all obtained from the same sample, sequenced in a study of T-cell memory formation after mild COVID-19. In TCRdb, the 5' RACE reads were re-called with MiXCR into one record per CDR3 protein. The data contain fewer than 650,000 distinct CDR3 sequences, about 20% of them singletons. Sequenced material: PBMCs or a T cell subset sorted from them (not recorded which). Receptor source: an adult woman who had mild COVID-19 (a few samples of this study predate the infection). Cell type and time point are not known.

The chain is built from TRBV7-9 and TRBJ2-7; 9 positions agree with TRBD1. After removal of 1 base from V and 3 bases from J, the junction contained 7 bases not matched to a gene. In germline, CDR1 is SEHNR, CDR2 FQNEAQ (reference sequence). This CDR3 is 16 amino acids long. Here the CDR3 reads CASSLVGDRAHYEQYF. The CDR3 bases are TGTGCCAGCAGCTTAGTGGGGGACAGGGCCCACTACGAGCAGTACTTC.

The chain is built from TRBV6-2 or TRBV6-3 and TRBJ2-1, with a tentative D call TRBD2 (7 bases). The V gene lost 5 bases and the J gene lost 0 bases, with 14 bases spanning the gap. This CDR3 contains 16 residues. The germline V gene has CDR1 MNHEY and CDR2 SVGEGT. The CDR3 sequence: CASSDRGAGSYNEQFF. The CDR3 DNA follows: TGTGCCAGCAGTGATCGGGGGGCGGGCTCCTACAATGAGCAGTTCTTC.

This clonotype came up a few times. The chain uses TRBV2 and TRBJ2-7; D ambiguous. The CDR3 has 11 amino acids. Germline loops: CDR1 SNHLY, CDR2 FYNNEI. Trimming removed 5 bases from V and 4 bases from J, with 6 bases in between. This chain's CDR3 is CASSSWYEQYF. The CDR3 bases are TGTGCCAGCAGTTCGTGGTACGAGCAGTACTTC.

This clonotype was seen a few times. This chain connects TRBV4-1 to TRBJ1-5; D unresolved. Deletions cut 1 base from V and 9 bases from J, with 13 bases between. This CDR3 is 14 amino acids long. CDR1 and CDR2 (germline): MGHRA, YSYEKL. CDR3 in DNA: TGCGCCAGCAGCCAAGGCCCCCTTCCATCGCCCCAGCATTTT. This gives the protein CASSQGPLPSPQHF.

The chain couples TRBV7-2 to TRBJ2-2; D may be TRBD2 (6 bases). The CDR3 has 15 amino acids. The germline V gene has CDR1 SGHTA and CDR2 FQGNSA. V was cut by 4 bases and J by 7 bases, with 16 bases left in between. CDR3 loop: CASSSFGGRGGELFF. DNA for the CDR3: TGTGCCAGCAGCTCCTTTGGGGGGAGAGGCGGGGAGCTGTTTTTT.

This clonotype was counted between two and nine times. This chain joins TRBV11-2 and TRBJ2-3; 14 nucleotides line up with TRBD2. CDR3 length: 18 amino acids. The V and J ends lost 3 bases and 0 bases, in that order; junction bases with no gene match: 5. CDR1 and CDR2 (germline): SGHAT, FQNNGV. Here the CDR3 DNA reads TGTGCCAGCAGCTTCGGGACTAGCGGGGGTTCTAGCACAGATACGCAGTATTTT. It translates to CASSFGTSGGSSTDTQYF.

This chain links TRBV5-4 with TRBJ1-5; no reliable D call. Germline loops: CDR1 SGHNT, CDR2 YYREEE (reference sequence). Trimming cost V 0 bases and J 5 bases, with 9 bases left between them. There are 14 residues in the CDR3. CDR3 coding DNA: TGTGCCAGCAGCTTGGTAGGCGCGGATCAGCCCCAGCATTTT. Translating it yields CASSLVGADQPQHF.

This chain joins TRBV29-1 and TRBJ2-1, with D possibly being TRBD2 (5 bases). Germline V CDR1 and CDR2: SQVTM, ANQGSEA. V was shortened by 5 bases and J by 0 bases, with 8 bases between the two germline ends. The CDR3 has 13 residues. The CDR3 loop is CSVHSGSYNEQFF. CDR3 DNA sequence: TGCAGCGTTCACAGCGGCTCCTACAATGAGCAGTTCTTC.

This chain links TRBV6-2 or TRBV6-3 with TRBJ2-7, with D tentatively TRBD1 (5 bases). V was pared by 7 bases and J by 6 bases, with 22 bases between. This CDR3 has 15 amino acids. Germline assignment: CDR1 MNHEY and CDR2 SVGEGT. CDR3 nucleotides: TGTGCCAGCACAAACTCGGGCGGACACTCTTTCGAGCAGTACTTC. Residues: CASTNSGGHSFEQYF.

The chain is built from TRBV9 and TRBJ1-1, with D perhaps TRBD1 (6 bases). CDR3 size: 17 residues. Germline V gene lookup returns CDR1 SGDLS and CDR2 YYNGEE. Trimming removed 0 bases from V and 5 bases from J, with 20 bases in between. CDR3 DNA: TGTGCCAGCAGCGTAGGTGTCGGGAGGGGGGCGAAGACTGAAGCTTTCTTT. Amino acids: CASSVGVGRGAKTEAFF.

The rearrangement joins TRBV12-3 or TRBV12-4 to TRBJ1-1, with D possibly being TRBD1 (6 bases). V was clipped by 7 bases and J by 11 bases, with 17 bases between them. This CDR3 is built from 12 residues. This CDR3 reads CASTSGQLEAFF. Written as DNA, the CDR3 is TGTGCCAGCACCTCTGGACAGTTGGAGGCTTTCTTT.

This clonotype was picked up a small number of times. CDR3 sequence reads: CATSRDRGLGEQYF. For the CDR3, the DNA is TGTGCCACCAGCAGAGATAGGGGGCTGGGCGAGCAGTACTTC. This chain joins TRBV15 and TRBJ2-7, with 7 bases fitting TRBD1. The V gene's germline CDR1 is LNHNV and CDR2 YYDKDF (reference sequence). With V trimmed by 0 bases and J by 6 bases, 5 bases remained unmatched. The CDR3 runs 14 residues.

The V call is TRBV5-1, the J call TRBJ1-1; 7 bases align to TRBD1. The germline gives CDR1 SGHRS, CDR2 YFSETQ. This CDR3 has 15 residues. V lost 4 bases and J lost 6; bases outside the gene matches: 12. This chain's CDR3 is CASSRQTGLSAEAFF. CDR3 in DNA: TGCGCCAGCAGCCGACAGACAGGGCTTAGCGCTGAAGCTTTCTTT.

CDR3 protein: CASTLAGYYEQYF. CDR3 in DNA: TGTGCCAGCACCTTAGCGGGATACTACGAGCAGTACTTC. The chain couples TRBV12-3 or TRBV12-4 to TRBJ2-7, with 8 bases matching TRBD2. CDR3 size: 13 residues. After removal of 7 bases from V and 3 bases from J, the junction contained 5 bases not matched to a gene.

This clonotype was found a few times. The CDR3 bases are TGCAGTGCTAGAGTGCAGGGATACACCGGGGAGCTGTTTTTT. As protein: CSARVQGYTGELFF. The chain employs TRBV20-1 and TRBJ2-2; possible D gene TRBD1, 5 bases. V was clipped by 1 base and J by 3 bases, with 9 bases between them. Germline V gene sequence: CDR1 DFQATT, CDR2 SNEGSKA (reference sequence). This CDR3 has 14 amino acids.

This chain joins TRBV11-2 and TRBJ2-1; D may match TRBD1 or TRBD2 (5 bases each). The V end was cut by 4 bases, the J end by 6 bases, with 16 bases between. Germline V gives CDR1 SGHAT, CDR2 FQNNGV. The CDR3 sequence is 15 residues long. Written as DNA, the CDR3 is TGTGCCAGCAGCTCGGGGATTAAGGGGAGCAATGAGCAGTTCTTC. Its translation is CASSSGIKGSNEQFF.

CDR3 amino acids: CATSSRQGYNEQFF. CDR3 DNA: TGTGCCACCAGCAGCCGACAGGGTTATAATGAGCAGTTCTTC. V usage is TRBV15 and J usage is TRBJ2-1; 7 bases are a match to TRBD1. The V gene's germline CDR1 is LNHNV and CDR2 YYDKDF (reference sequence). V lost 3 bases and J lost 7; bases outside the gene matches: 6. The CDR3 is 14 residues long.

This clonotype has just a few counts. The chain has TRBV4-1 and TRBJ2-3; 7 nucleotides line up with TRBD1. This CDR3 has 17 residues. Looked up from germline, CDR1 is MGHRA and CDR2 is YSYEKL. Trimming took 4 bases from V and 0 from J; bases not matched to a gene: 10. The CDR3 sequence is CASSLGDSPRSTDTQYF. The CDR3 bases are TGCGCCAGCAGCCTTGGGGACAGCCCACGGAGCACAGATACGCAGTATTTT.

As regards this clonotype: A much larger clone lies a single base off, so this may be a read error. The chain carries TRBV4-1 and TRBJ2-5; D perhaps matches TRBD2 (8 bases). The germline CDR1 and CDR2 sequences are MGHRA and YSYEKL. CDR3 length equals 16 residues. The CDR3 reads CASRQDRGGQQETQYF. Written as DNA, the CDR3 is TGCGCCAGCAGACAAGATCGGGGGGGACAGCAAGAGACCCAGTACTTC.

In this sample, this clonotype turned up a few times. The chain links TRBV5-1 to TRBJ1-2, with D perhaps TRBD1 (5 bases). V gave up 6 bases and J gave up 4 bases, with 16 bases separating them. Germline CDR1 is SGHRS and CDR2 is YFSETQ. The CDR3 totals 14 residues. The CDR3 protein is CASTPGSGAYGYTF. CDR3 DNA sequence: TGCGCCAGCACCCCAGGATCCGGGGCCTATGGCTACACCTTC.

The chain links TRBV30 to TRBJ1-2; D not resolved. The germline V gene encodes CDR1 GTSNPN and CDR2 SVGIG (reference sequence). V gave up 4 bases and J gave up 5 bases, with 17 bases separating them. CDR3 size: 14 residues. The CDR3 here is CAWTLTGLRYGYTF. The CDR3 coding sequence is TGTGCCTGGACTTTGACTGGCTTGCGGTATGGCTACACCTTC.

This clonotype appeared a few times. The chain employs TRBV4-3 and TRBJ2-1; 10 nucleotides line up with TRBD2. The CDR3 consists of 17 residues. The germline gives CDR1 LGHNA, CDR2 YSLEER. V gave up 4 bases and J gave up 0 bases; unmatched junction bases: 6. CDR3: CASSLSSGRNSYNEQFF. CDR3 nucleotide sequence: TGCGCCAGCAGCCTCTCTAGCGGGAGAAACTCCTACAATGAGCAGTTCTTC.

The V call is TRBV13, the J call TRBJ1-4; possibly TRBD1 for D (5 bases). Looked up from germline, CDR1 is PRHDT and CDR2 is FYEKMQ (reference sequence). V lost 5 bases and J lost 10, with 14 bases in between. The CDR3 consists of 13 residues. This CDR3 is CASSVDKGRKLFF. The CDR3 bases are TGTGCCAGCAGCGTGGACAAGGGCCGAAAACTGTTTTTT.

The chain links TRBV20-1 to TRBJ2-3; tentatively, D is TRBD1 (7 bases). CDR1 is DFQATT, CDR2 SNEGSKA, per germline (reference sequence). This CDR3 has 15 amino acids. Trimming removed 2 bases at V and 2 bases at J, with 14 bases between. CDR3 region: CSARKSRGATDTQYF. The CDR3 bases are TGCAGTGCTAGAAAAAGCAGGGGGGCCACAGATACGCAGTATTTT.

The rearrangement uses TRBV5-1 and TRBJ1-1, with D possibly matching TRBD1 (5 bases). The CDR3 extends over 14 amino acids. The V gene lost 0 bases and the J gene lost 5 bases, with 11 bases spanning the gap. Germline CDR1 SGHRS, CDR2 YFSETQ. DNA of the CDR3: TGCGCCAGCAGCTTGGACAGGCTGACTACTGAAGCTTTCTTT. Translation: CASSLDRLTTEAFF.

The V call is TRBV20-1, the J call TRBJ2-1; possibly TRBD2 for D (5 bases). V lost 6 bases, J lost 3 bases, and 9 bases lay in between. Germline V lookup: CDR1 DFQATT, CDR2 SNEGSKA (reference sequence). The CDR3 length is 12 residues. The CDR3 loop reads CSATGIYNEQFF. As DNA, the CDR3 is TGCAGTGCCACGGGAATCTACAATGAGCAGTTCTTC.

At least ten counts were recorded for this clonotype. The V gene is TRBV20-1, the J gene TRBJ1-2, with 7 bases lining up with TRBD1. This CDR3 has 14 amino acids. J was trimmed by 6 bases and V by 0 bases; bases with no gene match: 7. CDR1 is DFQATT, CDR2 SNEGSKA, per germline (reference sequence). The CDR3: CSARDPRRGNGYTF. The CDR3 bases are TGCAGTGCTAGAGATCCCCGCAGGGGGAATGGCTACACCTTC.

This clonotype has a handful of counts. This chain connects TRBV12-3 or TRBV12-4 to TRBJ2-7; 7 nucleotides line up with TRBD2. The CDR3 has 16 residues. With 6 bases clipped from V and 4 bases from J, the junction kept 15 bases outside the gene matches. The CDR3 sequence: CASRKGTTSPTYEQYF. As DNA, the CDR3 is TGTGCCAGCAGAAAAGGGACTACCTCCCCTACTTACGAGCAGTACTTC.